Detailed here is one T cell receptor (beta chain). Which antigen it targets is not known. There are no base qualities to consult, and no much larger clone falls within one base. Genomic DNA was extracted with the Qiagen DNeasy kit from unsorted PBMCs and from negatively selected CD4+ and CD8+ fractions. Amplification of TCR beta CDR3 regions was done by immunoSEQ multiplex PCR with primers that anneal to V and J segments. A synthetic immune receptor repertoire was used to minimize amplification bias, and any remaining bias was removed computationally after sequencing. In the authors' own workflow: Custom Python scripts were used to quantify repertoire diversity as the Shannon entropy index. Unsorted, CD4+ and CD8+ repertoires were analyzed separately, except for combined analyses in which CD4+ and CD8+ sequences were merged in silico. A clone was considered expanded if an increase in frequency of at least 2-fold after treatment relative to C1D1 was found, and a pseudocount of 0.5 was applied to clones undetected at baseline. Singleton clones were defined as clones with 0 or 1 copy at C1D1, and non-singleton clones were defined as clones with 2 or more copies. Clones expanded in unsorted samples were annotated as CD4+, CD8+ or unknown by matching protein sequences in sorted samples from the same patient. Wilcoxon tests were applied to paired samples to test diversity changes from C1D1 to C4D1. The table was pulled from immuneACCESS by TCRdb, which kept in-frame rearrangements only. Such tables lose some clones; where checked, under half of the loss comes from unresolved V genes, and the rest has no known cause. V and J calls and clone size follow that table, whereas D and trimming were derived from the DNA. A total of tens of thousands of clones appear in this sample, about nine tenths of them only once. Clones ranked in the top ten supply approximately 3% of the sample.

Germline trimming: 2 bases from V, 1 base from J; junction bases outside gene matches: 7. CDR1 and CDR2 were assigned from the germline V gene as SGDLS and YYNGEE. The CDR3 measures 16 amino acids from cysteine to phenylalanine. Solely the CDR3 DNA is kept, with 48 bases framed from the first base. This sample was included in a study of PD-1 blockade in classical Hodgkin lymphoma (dated by TCRdb to 2018 to 2021). A note on the overall study: Nivolumab dosing was 3 mg/kg intravenously every 2 weeks, continuing until either disease progression or unacceptable toxicity. The study used CyTOF and TCR beta sequencing to define a peripheral blood immune signature of response to PD-1 blockade in classical Hodgkin lymphoma. Points the paper makes about the study in general: The study covered only a single clinical trial cohort, and the causes of the repertoire differences, possibly disease activity or prior therapy, were still not defined. By C4D1, a significant rise was seen in CD4+ TCR diversity but not in CD8+ TCR diversity (p=0.0027 vs p=0.16), and the rise was most apparent among complete responders (p=0.02). Baseline TCR diversity was reported as lower in newly diagnosed patients than in healthy donors, and lower still in relapsed/refractory patients. Lower diversity was seen in patients whose nivolumab began less than 1 year after ASCT, and these patients were left out of later analyses so that immune reconstitution would not confound the results. Baseline diversity similar to that of newly diagnosed patients was observed in trial patients achieving complete response, whereas significantly lower diversity was observed in partial responders and progressors.

In the paper's terms, the time point label means: cycle 4 day 1 (C4D1), after more than 5 weeks of nivolumab. Every trial patient had relapsed following autologous stem cell transplantation, and prior brentuximab vedotin exposure was what differed among cohorts A, B and C. The trial cohort comprised fewer than 65 patients with relapsed/refractory classical Hodgkin lymphoma whose best overall responses were complete response, partial response or progressive disease. Single-agent nivolumab was administered to trial patients in the multi-cohort phase II CheckMate 205 trial. An independent review committee assessed best overall response using the 2007 International Working Group response criteria. PBMCs from the trial were collected at three points: immediately before nivolumab initiation (C1D1), and during therapy at cycle 2 day 1 and cycle 4 day 1. After peripheral blood was drawn into 8 mL Vacutainer Cell Preparation Tubes, PBMCs were isolated by centrifugation and then cryopreserved.

The TCR was taken from a human donor with classical Hodgkin lymphoma. This chain joins TRBV9 to TRBJ2-3, with 7 bases matching TRBD2. The material sequenced was peripheral blood mononuclear cells (PBMCs), taken before the fourth cycle of nivolumab. The base sequence is TGTGCCAGCAGCGTTTCCGGGGGGTTCGGCACAGATACGCAGTATTTT. Protein translation: CASSVSGGFGTDTQYF.